This T cell receptor (beta chain) is from a study of T cells in Graves' hyperthyroidism and ophthalmopathy. Researchers took RNA transcripts and amplified the TCR beta CDR3 regions from them. The HTBI set primed first-round TCR CDR3 RT-PCR. TCRdb used MiXCR to reprocess the multiplex PCR reads, holding one entry per CDR3 protein. This sample has 600,000 to 800,000 distinct CDR3 sequences, with approximately 36% found just once. Study observations and caveats: Stable hyperthyroidism was separated from ophthalmopathy by a model based on 13 V-J features.

Germline V gives CDR1 LGHNA, CDR2 YNFKEQ. Trimming took off 0 bases at V and 6 bases at J, with 18 bases between the two ends. This CDR3 contains 16 residues. This clonotype was observed a handful of times. Antigen unknown. Stable Graves' hyperthyroidism denoted no ophthalmopathy progression over 18 months. Lactation, pregnancy, other autoimmune disease or uncontrolled infection excluded patients. On the basis of clinical symptoms, serum thyroxine and TRAb, thyroid ultrasound and orbital computed tomography, diagnoses were made. Sequencing was carried out using blood. This TCR derives from a woman aged 40 to 49 with Graves' hyperthyroidism. The V gene is TRBV4-2, the J gene TRBJ2-7; D possibly matches TRBD1 or TRBD2 (5 bases each). Written as DNA, the CDR3 is TGTGCCAGCAGCCAAGAATACGTCGGGGCCATTAGCGAGCAGTACTTC. Protein sequence: CASSQEYVGAISEQYF.